The entry that follows covers one T cell receptor (beta chain) sequence. The data were produced by immunoSEQ multiplex PCR, yet TCRdb's version contains in-frame clones alone and is incomplete. The table has about 100,000 clones, over 80% seen once. The sample is drawn from a study of blood T cell repertoires in COVID-19. At the level of the study: Samples came from the United States, Italy and Spain, spanning acute and convalescent COVID-19. PBMCs, B-cell-depleted T cells, or T cells provided the cDNA or gDNA that made up the material.

This TCR came from a man in his 70s with active or convalescent COVID-19. Sequenced input: peripheral blood.

CDR3 coding DNA: TGTGCCAGCAGCACCCGAGCGCAGGGCTATGGCTACACCTTC. This translates into CASSTRAQGYGYTF. The rearrangement joins TRBV5-4 to TRBJ1-2; possible D gene TRBD1, 5 bases. The CDR3 extends over 14 amino acids. V dropped 4 bases and J dropped 4 bases, with 14 bases sitting between them. Per germline, CDR1 SGHNT and CDR2 YYREEE (reference sequence).